What follows is one TCR beta chain and its context. What it recognizes is unknown. This sample is drawn from a study of T cells in Graves' hyperthyroidism and ophthalmopathy. Amplification yielded TCR beta CDR3 regions, with RNA transcripts as the source. The study used the HTBI primer set for a first-round RT-PCR of the TCR CDR3. TCRdb called the multiplex PCR reads again in MiXCR, with one record for every CDR3 protein. This sample has around 540,000 distinct CDR3 sequences, with 16% found just once. Whole-study results and caveats: Most thyroid-expanded clonotypes above 0.001 were also found in blood. The model made its ophthalmopathy prediction, and onset followed a median roughly 6.5 months later.

Ophthalmopathy patients all had a Clinical Activity Score of at least 3, a NOSPECS grade of at least 4 and disease under 3 months old. The V end was cut by 4 bases, the J end by 4 bases, with 20 bases between. Germline V gene lookup returns CDR1 SGHRS and CDR2 YFSETQ. This CDR3 comprises 16 residues. This clonotype originated in a woman between 25 and 40 years old with Graves' ophthalmopathy. Sequenced: blood. The rearrangement uses TRBV5-1 and TRBJ1-2; D remains ambiguous. CDR3 loop: CASSRGRSSTFYGYTF. For the CDR3, the DNA is TGCGCCAGCAGCCGGGGTAGATCATCGACCTTCTATGGCTACACCTTC.